This TCR beta chain was sequenced in a study of control samples from healthy donors and cancer patients. Germline V CDR1 and CDR2: SGHDT, YYEEEE. This CDR3 comprises 16 residues. Trimming took off 6 bases at V and 1 base at J, with 18 bases between the two ends. Using immunoSEQ multiplex PCR, the repertoire was profiled, and TCRdb retains in-frame clones only, with some absent. Of around 94,000 clones listed, around nine tenths are singletons. Sequenced material: blood. The sequence was collected from a woman aged 18-29 years in good health. The rearrangement uses TRBV5-6 and TRBJ2-3; no definite D call. The CDR3 spells CASTLGRASGTDTQYF. The CDR3 DNA is TGTGCCAGCACCCTTGGAAGGGCTTCGGGCACAGATACGCAGTATTTT.